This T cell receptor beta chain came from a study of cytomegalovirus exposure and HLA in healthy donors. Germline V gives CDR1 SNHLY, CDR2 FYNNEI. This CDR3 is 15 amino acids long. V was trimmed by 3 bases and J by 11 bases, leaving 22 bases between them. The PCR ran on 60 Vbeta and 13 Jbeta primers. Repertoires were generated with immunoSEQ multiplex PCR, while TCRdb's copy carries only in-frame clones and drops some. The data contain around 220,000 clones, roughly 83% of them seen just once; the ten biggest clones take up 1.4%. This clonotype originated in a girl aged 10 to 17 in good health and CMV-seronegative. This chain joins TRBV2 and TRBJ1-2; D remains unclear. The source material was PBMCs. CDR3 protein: CASSEFAGAFLGYTF. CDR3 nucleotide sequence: TGTGCCAGCAGTGAGTTTGCGGGTGCCTTTTTGGGGTACACCTTC.